A single sample is the source of the 15 T cell receptor beta chains below, sequenced in a study of T cell changes during pregnancy in multiple sclerosis. Profiled with immunoSEQ multiplex PCR; TCRdb holds only in-frame clones, not every one. The sample has 17,000 or so clones, around 95% seen once. This specimen was peripheral blood, taken in the third trimester of pregnancy. Receptors were obtained from a female donor with multiple sclerosis, enrolled in a pregnancy study.

V is TRBV7-9 and J is TRBJ2-2; 7 bases are shared with TRBD1. CDR1 is SEHNR and CDR2 is FQNEAQ in the germline V gene (reference sequence). The CDR3 extends over 14 amino acids. Losses at the gene ends were 4 bases for V and 5 bases for J; bases not matched to a gene: 4. As DNA, the CDR3 is TGTGCCAGCAGCTCGACAGGGTCGACCGGGGAGCTGTTTTTT. As protein: CASSSTGSTGELFF.

This chain uses TRBV7-9 with TRBJ1-1; 9 nucleotides line up with TRBD1. CDR1 and CDR2 (germline): SEHNR, FQNEAQ (reference sequence). The CDR3 is made up of 15 amino acids. V lost 3 bases to trimming and J lost 3 bases; unmatched junction nucleotides: 5. CDR3 sequence (DNA): TGTGCCAGCAGCTTGAGAGACAGGGGGTACACTGAAGCTTTCTTT. Its translation: CASSLRDRGYTEAFF.

This chain connects TRBV28 to TRBJ1-2, with TRBD1 as a possible D gene (6 bases). V lost 3 bases, J lost 4 bases, and 9 bases lay in between. From germline, CDR1 is MDHEN and CDR2 SYDVKM. The CDR3 consists of 13 residues. The CDR3 bases are TGTGCCAGCAGTTTCAGGGGTGGCTATGGCTACACCTTC. Amino acid sequence: CASSFRGGYGYTF.

The gene calls are TRBV7-9 and TRBJ2-2; maybe TRBD1 (5 bases). Germline CDR1 and CDR2: SEHNR and FQNEAQ (reference sequence). V lost 1 base and J lost 2, with 17 bases in between. The CDR3 length is 18 residues. This CDR3 is CASSLVPLGQGNTGELFF. CDR3 DNA sequence: TGTGCCAGCAGCTTAGTGCCTCTGGGGCAGGGTAACACCGGGGAGCTGTTTTTT.

The chain links TRBV7-3 to TRBJ2-3; 7 bases fit TRBD2. Germline CDR1 is SGHTA and CDR2 is FQGTGA. The CDR3 is 15 residues long. The trim removed 3 bases at V and 0 bases at J, leaving 3 bases unmatched. The CDR3 spells CASSLWGLSTDTQYF. The CDR3 nucleotides are TGTGCCAGCAGCTTGTGGGGACTAAGCACAGATACGCAGTATTTT. Looking up the rest from reference TRBV7-3 and TRBJ2-3 gives the full variable domain: GAGVSQTPSNKVTEKGKYVELRCDPISGHTALYWYRQSLGQGPEFLIYFQGTGAADDSGLPNDRFFAVRPEGSVSTLKIQRTERGDSAVYLCASSLWGLSTDTQYFGPGTRLTVL.

This clone was seen only once. This chain links TRBV28 with TRBJ2-5, with D perhaps TRBD2 (5 bases). The CDR3 totals 14 residues. The germline CDR1 and CDR2 sequences are MDHEN and SYDVKM. V was pared by 7 bases and J by 4 bases, with 16 bases between. The CDR3 coding sequence is TGTGCCAGCACCCCCTGGGGAGACGCAGAGACCCAGTACTTC. Amino acid sequence: CASTPWGDAETQYF.

This chain connects TRBV4-3 to TRBJ2-5, with D perhaps matching TRBD1 (6 bases). The CDR3 consists of 15 residues. Germline CDR1 reads LGHNA; CDR2 reads YSLEER. Trimming shortened V by 4 bases and J by 4 bases, and 16 bases separated the two germline ends. CDR3 coding DNA: TGCGCCAGCAGCCTCGATAACAGGGTGGGAGAGACCCAGTACTTC. Its translation: CASSLDNRVGETQYF.

This chain joins TRBV7-6 and TRBJ2-3; 9 bases agree with TRBD2. CDR1 and CDR2 (germline): SGHVS, FNYEAQ. There are 16 residues in the CDR3. The V segment lost 5 bases and the J segment 2 bases; nucleotides outside the gene matches: 8. Here the CDR3 DNA reads TGTGCCAGCAGCCGTGGTAGCGGGGGACTCACAGATACGCAGTATTTT. Amino acids: CASSRGSGGLTDTQYF.

The CDR3 DNA sequence: TGCGCCAGCAGCCTAGCGGGAGGGAACACCGGGGAGCTGTTTTTT. Translation: CASSLAGGNTGELFF. The V gene is TRBV10-1, the J gene TRBJ2-2, with TRBD2 matching 11 bases. Germline V gives CDR1 WNHNN, CDR2 SYGVQD (reference sequence). V was pared by 6 bases and J by 1 base, with 1 base of the junction left unmatched. This CDR3 has 15 amino acids.

V is TRBV11-2 and J is TRBJ2-1, with TRBD2 matching over 7 bases. CDR3 length: 18 amino acids. V lost 7 bases and J lost 0; bases outside the gene matches: 15. The germline V gene has CDR1 SGHAT and CDR2 FQNNGV. The DNA for the CDR3 is TGTGCCAGCAACCCATGGGCTAGCGGCGCGAGCTCCTACAATGAGCAGTTCTTC. Its translation is CASNPWASGASSYNEQFF.

The J gene is TRBJ2-1, the V gene TRBV19; 12 bases agree with TRBD1. Looked up from germline, CDR1 is LNHDA and CDR2 is SQIVND (reference sequence). The CDR3 is 19 residues long. V was clipped by 4 bases and J by 2 bases; unmatched bases: 12. CDR3 sequence reads: CASSTRGQGAPVAYNEQFF. The DNA for the CDR3 is TGTGCCAGTAGTACCCGGGGACAGGGGGCTCCGGTAGCCTACAATGAGCAGTTCTTC.

The chain uses TRBV19 and TRBJ1-1, with 7 bases aligning to TRBD1. The V gene end was trimmed by 7 bases and the J gene end by 6 bases; junction bases not matched to a gene: 8. In germline, CDR1 is LNHDA, CDR2 SQIVND (reference sequence). The CDR3 consists of 13 residues. In nucleotides, the CDR3 is TGTGCCAGTACCCGACAGGGACGCTCTGAAGCTTTCTTT. Translation gives CASTRQGRSEAFF.

V usage is TRBV7-6 and J usage is TRBJ1-5, with D possibly matching TRBD1 (6 bases). The CDR3 totals 16 residues. With 1 base removed from V and 0 bases from J, the gap between germline ends came to 10 bases. The germline V gene encodes CDR1 SGHVS and CDR2 FNYEAQ. CDR3 coding DNA: TGTGCCAGCAGCTTAGGTCAGGGGTTTAGCAATCAGCCCCAGCATTTT. This sequence encodes CASSLGQGFSNQPQHF.

J is TRBJ2-1 and V is TRBV9; 7 bases align to TRBD1. Germline loops: CDR1 SGDLS, CDR2 YYNGEE. The trim removed 4 bases at V and 7 bases at J, leaving 8 bases unmatched. This CDR3 has 14 residues. CDR3 amino acids: CASSPGKGANEQFF. The CDR3 nucleotides are TGTGCCAGCAGCCCCGGGAAGGGGGCAAATGAGCAGTTCTTC.

The CDR3 nucleotides are TGTGCCAGCAGTTTCGGTAGCCCGGTGAGCAATCAGCCCCAGCATTTT. It encodes CASSFGSPVSNQPQHF. This sequence joins TRBV28 and TRBJ1-5; D remains unclear. V dropped 3 bases and J dropped 1 base, with 13 bases sitting between them. Per the germline V gene, CDR1 is MDHEN and CDR2 is SYDVKM. The CDR3 contains 16 residues.